This T cell receptor beta chain was obtained from a study of radiation and T cells in renal cell carcinoma. General observations from the study: From baseline, blood top tumor clonotypes peaked at 2 weeks post-radiation.

Turning to this clone: The target antigen is unknown.

CDR3 length: 15 amino acids. V was clipped by 0 bases and J by 4 bases; unmatched bases: 2. The germline V gene encodes CDR1 MNHEY and CDR2 SVGAGI. Sequenced by immunoSEQ multiplex PCR; TCRdb stores in-frame clones only, minus some. Of some 130,000 clones in the sample, 75% to 90% were seen once. As for time point: blood 2 weeks post-SBRT. Indicated treatment: 15 Gy SBRT to primary tumor, nephrectomy 4 weeks later. Clear cell pathology was present in this patient's renal cell carcinoma. The sequence came from a woman aged 60 to 75 with renal cell carcinoma. Sequences were derived from blood, sampled from a patient whose treatment included radiotherapy and nephrectomy. This chain uses TRBV6-5 with TRBJ2-1; 8 bases match TRBD1. The CDR3 DNA reads as TGTGCCAGCAGTTACTCGGACAGGGATTACAATGAGCAGTTCTTC. Its protein product is CASSYSDRDYNEQFF.